The clone carrying this TCR beta chain appeared many times. The record originates from a study of T cells in Graves' hyperthyroidism and ophthalmopathy. Amplified TCR beta CDR3 regions came from RNA transcripts. First-round RT-PCR of the TCR CDR3 relied on the HTBI primer set. MiXCR, applied by TCRdb to the multiplex PCR reads, yields one record per CDR3 protein. Among fewer than 550,000 distinct CDR3 sequences listed, 15% to 19% were seen once. Graves' hyperthyroidism is called stable when ophthalmopathy does not progress within 18 months. Germline V lookup: CDR1 SGHRS, CDR2 YFSETQ. The CDR3 is 13 residues long. The V end lost 0 bases, the J end lost 11 bases, and 9 bases lay between the germline ends.

Sequenced sample: blood. The V and J genes are TRBV5-1 and TRBJ1-6; D is uncertain. This sequence originates from a woman aged 18-29 years with Graves' hyperthyroidism. CDR3 residues: CASSLEEATPLHF. The CDR3 DNA sequence: TGCGCCAGCAGCTTGGAGGAGGCAACACCCCTCCACTTT.